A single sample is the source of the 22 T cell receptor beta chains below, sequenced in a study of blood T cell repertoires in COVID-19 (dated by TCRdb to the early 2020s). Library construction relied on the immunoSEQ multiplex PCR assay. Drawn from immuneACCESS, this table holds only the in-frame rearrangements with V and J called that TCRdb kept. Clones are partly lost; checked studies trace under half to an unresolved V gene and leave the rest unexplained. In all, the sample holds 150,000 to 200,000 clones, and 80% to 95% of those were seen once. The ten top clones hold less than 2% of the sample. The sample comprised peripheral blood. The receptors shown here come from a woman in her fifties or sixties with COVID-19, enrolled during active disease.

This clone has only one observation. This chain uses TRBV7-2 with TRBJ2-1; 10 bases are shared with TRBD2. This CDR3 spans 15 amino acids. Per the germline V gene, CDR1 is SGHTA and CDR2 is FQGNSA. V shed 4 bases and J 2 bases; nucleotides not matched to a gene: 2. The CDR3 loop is CASSSLAGAYNEQFF. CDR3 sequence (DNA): TGTGCCAGCAGCTCCCTAGCGGGGGCCTACAATGAGCAGTTCTTC.

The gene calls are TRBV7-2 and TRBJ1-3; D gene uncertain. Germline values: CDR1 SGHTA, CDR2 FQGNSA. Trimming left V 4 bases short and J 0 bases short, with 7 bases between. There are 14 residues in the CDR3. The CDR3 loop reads CASSSQPSGNTIYF. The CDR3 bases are TGTGCCAGCAGCTCACAGCCCTCTGGAAACACCATATATTTT.

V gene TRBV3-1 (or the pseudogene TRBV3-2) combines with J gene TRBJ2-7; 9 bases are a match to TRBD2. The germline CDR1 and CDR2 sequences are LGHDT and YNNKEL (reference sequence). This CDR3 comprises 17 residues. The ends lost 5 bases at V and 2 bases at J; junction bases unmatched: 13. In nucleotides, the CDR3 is TGTGCCAGCAGCGAAACCCCTAGCGGGGTCCGGCCCTACGAGCAGTACTTC. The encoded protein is CASSETPSGVRPYEQYF.

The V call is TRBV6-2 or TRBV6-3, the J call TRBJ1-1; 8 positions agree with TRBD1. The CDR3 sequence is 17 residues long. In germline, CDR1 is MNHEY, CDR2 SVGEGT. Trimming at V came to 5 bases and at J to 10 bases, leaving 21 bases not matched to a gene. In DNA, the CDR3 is TGTGCCAGCAGTACCCGACAGGGGTATAGGGCCCGCTGGGGAGCTTTCTTT. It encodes CASSTRQGYRARWGAFF.

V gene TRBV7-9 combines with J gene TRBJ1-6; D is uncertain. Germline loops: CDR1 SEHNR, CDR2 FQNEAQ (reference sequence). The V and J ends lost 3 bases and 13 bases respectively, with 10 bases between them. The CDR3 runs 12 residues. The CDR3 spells CASSLPEPPLHF. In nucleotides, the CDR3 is TGTGCCAGCAGCTTGCCGGAGCCGCCCCTCCACTTT. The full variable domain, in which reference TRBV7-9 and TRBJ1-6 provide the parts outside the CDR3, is DTGVSQNPRHKITKRGQNVTFRCDPISEHNRLYWYRQTLGQGPEFLTYFQNEAQLEKSRLLSDRFSAERPKGSFSTLEIQRTEQGDSAMYLCASSLPEPPLHFGNGTRLTVT.

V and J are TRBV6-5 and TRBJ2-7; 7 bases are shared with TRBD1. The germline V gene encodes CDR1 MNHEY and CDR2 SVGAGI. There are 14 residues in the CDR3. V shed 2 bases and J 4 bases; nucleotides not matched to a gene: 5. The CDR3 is CASSYPDRSYEQYF. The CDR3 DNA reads TGTGCCAGCAGTTACCCGGACAGGAGTTACGAGCAGTACTTC.

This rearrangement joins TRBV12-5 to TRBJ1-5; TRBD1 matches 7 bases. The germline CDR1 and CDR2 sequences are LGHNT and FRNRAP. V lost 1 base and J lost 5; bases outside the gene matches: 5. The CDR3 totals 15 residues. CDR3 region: CASGLGQGQHQPQHF. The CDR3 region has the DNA TGTGCTAGTGGTTTGGGACAGGGCCAACATCAGCCCCAGCATTTT.

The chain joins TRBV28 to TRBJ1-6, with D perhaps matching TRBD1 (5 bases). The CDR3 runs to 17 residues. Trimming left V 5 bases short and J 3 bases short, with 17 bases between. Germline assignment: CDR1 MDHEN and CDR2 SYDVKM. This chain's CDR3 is CASSPPGTQGYNSPLHF. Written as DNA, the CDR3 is TGTGCCAGCAGTCCTCCGGGGACTCAGGGCTATAATTCACCCCTCCACTTT.

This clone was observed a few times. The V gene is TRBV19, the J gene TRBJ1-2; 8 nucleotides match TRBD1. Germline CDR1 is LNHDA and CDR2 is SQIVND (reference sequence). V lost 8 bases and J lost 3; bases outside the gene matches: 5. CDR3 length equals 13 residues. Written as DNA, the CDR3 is TGTGCCAGTTGGGGACAGGCCCACTATGGCTACACCTTC. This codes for CASWGQAHYGYTF.

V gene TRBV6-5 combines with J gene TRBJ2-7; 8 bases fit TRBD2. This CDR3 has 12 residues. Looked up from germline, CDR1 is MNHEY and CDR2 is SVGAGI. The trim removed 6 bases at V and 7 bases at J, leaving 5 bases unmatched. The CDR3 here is CASRATGGEQYF. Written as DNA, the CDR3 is TGTGCCAGCAGGGCAACGGGGGGGGAGCAGTACTTC.

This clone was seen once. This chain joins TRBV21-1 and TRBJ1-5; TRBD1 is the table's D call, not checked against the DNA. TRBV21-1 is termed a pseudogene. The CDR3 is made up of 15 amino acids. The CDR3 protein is CASSKIPQINQPQHF. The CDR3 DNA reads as TGTGCCAGCAGCAAAATCCCACAGATTAATCAGCCCCAGCATTTT.

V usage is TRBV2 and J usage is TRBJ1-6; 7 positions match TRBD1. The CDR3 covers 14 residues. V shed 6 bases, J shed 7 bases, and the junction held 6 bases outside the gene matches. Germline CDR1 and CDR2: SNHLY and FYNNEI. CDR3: CASRAGTENSPLHF. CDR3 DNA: TGTGCCAGCAGGGCCGGGACAGAGAATTCACCCCTCCACTTT.

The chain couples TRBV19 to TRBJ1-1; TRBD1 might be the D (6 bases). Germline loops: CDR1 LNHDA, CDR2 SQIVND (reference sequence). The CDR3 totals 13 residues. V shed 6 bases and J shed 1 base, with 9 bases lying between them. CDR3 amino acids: CASSLQGNTEAFF. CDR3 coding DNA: TGTGCCAGTAGCCTACAGGGGAACACTGAAGCTTTCTTT.

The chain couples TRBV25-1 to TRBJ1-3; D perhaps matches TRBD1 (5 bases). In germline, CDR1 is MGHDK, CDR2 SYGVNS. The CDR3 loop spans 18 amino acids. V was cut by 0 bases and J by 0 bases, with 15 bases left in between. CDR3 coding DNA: TGTGCCAGCAGTGAATATAGGCCTATGACAGACTCTGGAAACACCATATATTTT. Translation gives CASSEYRPMTDSGNTIYF.

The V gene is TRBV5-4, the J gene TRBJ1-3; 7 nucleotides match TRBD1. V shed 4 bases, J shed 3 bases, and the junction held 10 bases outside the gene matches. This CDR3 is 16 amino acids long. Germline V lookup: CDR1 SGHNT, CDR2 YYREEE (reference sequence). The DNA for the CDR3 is TGTGCCAGCAGCCCCGGCGGCAGGGGGAGTGGAAACACCATATATTTT. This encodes CASSPGGRGSGNTIYF.

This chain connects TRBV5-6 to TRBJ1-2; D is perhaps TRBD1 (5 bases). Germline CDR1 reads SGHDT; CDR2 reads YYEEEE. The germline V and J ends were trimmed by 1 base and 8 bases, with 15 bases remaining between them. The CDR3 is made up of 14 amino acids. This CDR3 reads CASSLLQEGAGYTF. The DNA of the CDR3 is TGTGCCAGCAGCTTGTTACAGGAAGGGGCAGGCTACACCTTC.

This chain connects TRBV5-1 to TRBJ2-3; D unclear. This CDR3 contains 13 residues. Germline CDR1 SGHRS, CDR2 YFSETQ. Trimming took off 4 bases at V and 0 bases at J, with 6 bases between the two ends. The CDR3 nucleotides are TGCGCCAGCAGCCCACTCAGCACAGATACGCAGTATTTT. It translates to CASSPLSTDTQYF.

The CDR3 loop is CASTIQGVETEPQHF. The CDR3, as DNA: TGTGCCAGCACCATACAGGGTGTTGAGACTGAGCCCCAGCATTTT. The chain recombines TRBV6-6 with TRBJ1-5; TRBD1 might be the D (6 bases). The germline CDR1 and CDR2 sequences are MNHNY and SVGAGI (reference sequence). V lost 7 bases, J lost 8 bases, and 21 bases lay in between. The CDR3 contains 15 residues.

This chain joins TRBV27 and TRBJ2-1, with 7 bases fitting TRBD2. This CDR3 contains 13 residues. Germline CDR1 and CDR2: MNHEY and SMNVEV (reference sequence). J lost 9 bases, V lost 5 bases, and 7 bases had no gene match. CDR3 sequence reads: CASSGRLAVEQFF. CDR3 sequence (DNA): TGTGCCAGCAGTGGGAGGCTAGCGGTTGAGCAGTTCTTC.

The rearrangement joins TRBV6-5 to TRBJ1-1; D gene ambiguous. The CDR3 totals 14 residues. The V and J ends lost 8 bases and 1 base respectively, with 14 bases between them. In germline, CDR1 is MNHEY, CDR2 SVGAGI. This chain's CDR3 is CASFRENKNTEAFF. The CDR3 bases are TGTGCCAGCTTTCGGGAAAACAAGAACACTGAAGCTTTCTTT.

The chain's CDR3 is CASSVTGVQPQHF. For the CDR3, the DNA is TGTGCCAGCAGCGTAACAGGGGTTCAGCCCCAGCATTTT. The chain uses TRBV7-2 and TRBJ1-5; 7 bases map to TRBD1. V lost 5 bases and J lost 6; bases outside the gene matches: 4. The germline V gene encodes CDR1 SGHTA and CDR2 FQGNSA. This CDR3 contains 13 residues.

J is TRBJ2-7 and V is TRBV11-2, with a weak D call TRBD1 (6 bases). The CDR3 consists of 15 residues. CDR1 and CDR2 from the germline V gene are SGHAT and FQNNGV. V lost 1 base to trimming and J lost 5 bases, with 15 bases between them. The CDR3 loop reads CASSLGRGSRNEQYF. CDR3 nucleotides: TGTGCCAGCAGCTTAGGCAGGGGTAGCCGGAACGAGCAGTACTTC.